The 21 T cell receptor beta chains reported below all come from one sample, sequenced in a study of T cell responses to AZD1222 COVID-19 vaccine. Libraries were prepared by immunoSEQ multiplex PCR; TCRdb keeps only in-frame clonotypes and omits some of them. This repertoire shows approximately 57,000 clones, around 87% found once; its top ten account for roughly 17%. Source: peripheral blood, taken on day 0 of AZD1222 vaccination. Receptors were obtained from an adult in good health.

The genes are TRBV24-1 and TRBJ1-1; no reliable D call. The germline V and J ends were trimmed by 2 bases and 2 bases, with 8 bases remaining between them. The CDR3 runs 14 residues. Germline CDR1 reads KGHDR; CDR2 reads SFDVKD. The CDR3 DNA is TGTGCCACCAGTGATTCTGGGGTTAACACTGAAGCTTTCTTT. It encodes CATSDSGVNTEAFF.

The rearrangement links TRBV30 to TRBJ1-5; 11 nucleotides line up with TRBD1. The J segment lost 11 bases and the V segment lost 0 bases, leaving 6 bases of the junction unmatched. The CDR3 spans 14 residues. CDR1 and CDR2 (germline): GTSNPN, SVGIG (reference sequence). The CDR3 bases are TGTGCCTGGAGTGTACTTGGGGACAGGGGGGCCCAGCATTTT. It is translated as CAWSVLGDRGAQHF.

The chain combines TRBV28 with TRBJ2-7, with 7 bases that match TRBD1. The trim removed 3 bases at V and 3 bases at J, leaving 20 bases unmatched. This CDR3 is 19 amino acids long. Germline V gene sequence: CDR1 MDHEN, CDR2 SYDVKM. The CDR3, as DNA: TGTGCCAGCAGTTTGTACCTTAGCCCCACGGGACAGAGGGACTACGAGCAGTACTTC. This translates into CASSLYLSPTGQRDYEQYF.

The chain couples TRBV7-2 to TRBJ1-5, with D unclear. The ends were cut back, 5 bases at V and 7 bases at J, with 9 bases in the middle. This CDR3 is built from 12 residues. CDR1 is SGHTA, CDR2 FQGNSA, per germline. The CDR3 loop is CASSQDGQPQHF. The CDR3 nucleotides read TGTGCCAGCAGCCAGGATGGGCAGCCCCAGCATTTT. Supplemented by reference TRBV7-2 and TRBJ1-5, the full variable domain reads GAGVSQSPSNKVTEKGKDVELRCDPISGHTALYWYRQSLGQGLEFLIYFQGNSAPDKSGLPSDRFSAERTGGSVSTLTIQRTQQEDSAVYLCASSQDGQPQHFGDGTRLSIL.

The V call is TRBV7-2, the J call TRBJ1-3; D gene uncertain. CDR3 length equals 14 residues. The germline V and J ends were trimmed by 3 bases and 5 bases, with 11 bases remaining between them. The germline CDR1 and CDR2 sequences are SGHTA and FQGNSA. CDR3 amino acids: CASSLNVYRNTIYF. The CDR3 DNA reads TGTGCCAGCAGCTTGAACGTTTACAGAAACACCATATATTTT.

This rearrangement joins TRBV5-6 to TRBJ1-2, with 7 bases lining up with TRBD1. CDR3 length equals 15 residues. Germline CDR1 and CDR2: SGHDT and YYEEEE. Trimming removed 4 bases from V and 6 bases from J; junction bases left unmatched: 12. The chain's CDR3 is CASSVFTQGWDGYTF. As DNA, the CDR3 is TGTGCCAGCAGCGTATTTACACAGGGGTGGGATGGCTACACCTTC.

The chain's CDR3 is CASSLSSVSYEQYF. CDR3 bases: TGTGCCAGCAGTTTATCTTCCGTCTCCTACGAGCAGTACTTC. V and J are TRBV27 and TRBJ2-7, with unresolved D. The ends were cut back, 0 bases at V and 0 bases at J, with 6 bases in the middle. Germline CDR1 and CDR2: MNHEY and SMNVEV (reference sequence). The CDR3 is 14 residues long.

The V and J genes are TRBV28 and TRBJ2-2, with 8 bases identical to TRBD1. The CDR3 contains 17 residues. Germline CDR1 is MDHEN and CDR2 is SYDVKM. V was pared by 6 bases and J by 1 base, with 10 bases of the junction left unmatched. The CDR3 bases are TGTGCCAGCAGCGTATTATCCGGGACAGGGAACACCGGGGAGCTGTTTTTT. Translation: CASSVLSGTGNTGELFF. The full variable domain, its missing parts supplied by reference TRBV28 and TRBJ2-2, is DVKVTQSSRYLVKRTGEKVFLECVQDMDHENMFWYRQDPGLGLRLIYFSYDVKMKEKGDIPEGYSVSREKKERFSLILESASTNQTSMYLCASSVLSGTGNTGELFFGEGSRLTVL.

The CDR3 is CASSARDSSNQPQHF. The CDR3 nucleotides read TGTGCCAGCAGCGCGAGGGACAGTAGCAATCAGCCCCAGCATTTT. The chain uses TRBV9 and TRBJ1-5; TRBD1 aligns across 7 bases. The germline V gene has CDR1 SGDLS and CDR2 YYNGEE. V gave up 3 bases and J gave up 0 bases; unmatched junction bases: 3. This CDR3 is built from 15 residues.

The rearrangement links TRBV28 to TRBJ1-1; tentative D call: TRBD1 (5 bases). Trimming removed 5 bases from V and 5 bases from J, with 18 bases in between. The CDR3 runs to 15 residues. CDR1 and CDR2 from the germline V gene are MDHEN and SYDVKM. CDR3 amino acids: CASSQLTWGGTEAFF. CDR3 sequence (DNA): TGTGCCAGCAGTCAGCTTACGTGGGGGGGAACTGAAGCTTTCTTT.

CDR3 nucleotides: TGTGCCAGCAGCCAAAAAACAGGGGGCTTTGGCTACACCTTC. Translation gives CASSQKTGGFGYTF. The rearrangement links TRBV16 to TRBJ1-2; 9 nucleotides line up with TRBD1. Trimming at V came to 2 bases and at J to 7 bases, leaving 5 bases not matched to a gene. This CDR3 region has 14 residues. CDR1 and CDR2 from the germline V gene are KGHSY and FQNENV.

This chain joins TRBV9 and TRBJ2-2; D remains unclear. The CDR3 consists of 13 residues. CDR1 and CDR2 (germline): SGDLS, YYNGEE. V lost 4 bases and J lost 8, with 12 bases in between. The CDR3 nucleotides are TGTGCCAGCAGCCCGCGACCAGCGGGGGAGCTGTTTTTT. Translated, it gives CASSPRPAGELFF.

CDR3 protein: CSASPILAGESNEQYF. The CDR3 DNA reads as TGCAGTGCTAGTCCCATACTAGCGGGAGAGTCAAACGAGCAGTACTTC. The rearrangement joins TRBV20-1 to TRBJ2-7, with 11 positions matching TRBD2. Trimming at V came to 3 bases and at J to 5 bases, leaving 12 bases not matched to a gene. The CDR3 consists of 16 residues. Germline V gene data show CDR1 as DFQATT and CDR2 as SNEGSKA (reference sequence).

The genes are TRBV27 and TRBJ2-1, with 9 bases lining up with TRBD2. V lost 10 bases to trimming and J lost 4 bases; unmatched junction nucleotides: 17. Per germline, CDR1 MNHEY and CDR2 SMNVEV (reference sequence). The CDR3 length is 17 residues. The CDR3 reads CANDHPRREGRYNEQFF. The CDR3 nucleotides are TGTGCCAACGACCATCCCCGGCGGGAGGGCCGATACAATGAGCAGTTCTTC.

This clone was counted once. J is TRBJ2-1 and V is TRBV7-2; 8 positions match TRBD1. This CDR3 has 16 amino acids. J was trimmed by 5 bases and V by 1 base; bases with no gene match: 7. Germline V gene data show CDR1 as SGHTA and CDR2 as FQGNSA. The CDR3 DNA reads as TGTGCCAGCAGCTTAGTCTGGCGGGACAGGAACAATGAGCAGTTCTTC. The encoded protein is CASSLVWRDRNNEQFF.

The chain joins TRBV7-2 to TRBJ1-6; TRBD1 is a possible D gene (5 bases). CDR3 length: 13 residues. CDR1 and CDR2 (germline): SGHTA, FQGNSA. The V and J ends lost 1 base and 11 bases respectively, with 9 bases between them. The CDR3: CASSLEGTAPLHF. The DNA for the CDR3 is TGTGCCAGCAGCTTAGAGGGGACGGCACCCCTCCACTTT.

The V call is TRBV9, the J call TRBJ1-2; D is undetermined. The CDR3 consists of 15 residues. CDR1 is SGDLS and CDR2 is YYNGEE in the germline V gene. V was trimmed by 1 base and J by 0 bases, leaving 10 bases between them. CDR3 DNA sequence: TGTGCCAGCAGCGTAACCACAGCTACTAACTATGGCTACACCTTC. It encodes CASSVTTATNYGYTF.

V usage is TRBV11-3 and J usage is TRBJ2-3; 12 bases align to TRBD2. Germline V gene data show CDR1 as SGHNT and CDR2 as YENEEA. Trimming took 6 bases from V and 2 from J; bases not matched to a gene: 18. The CDR3 is 20 residues long. The CDR3 DNA sequence: TGTGCCAGCAGTAGGTGGGAACTAGCGGGAGGCCCACACCTCACAGATACGCAGTATTTT. It translates to CASSRWELAGGPHLTDTQYF.

CDR3 nucleotides: TGTGCCAGTTCACGACAGATGAACACTGAAGCTTTCTTT. Translation gives CASSRQMNTEAFF. The chain links TRBV19 to TRBJ1-1; TRBD1 is a possible D gene (5 bases). With 8 bases removed from V and 0 bases from J, the gap between germline ends came to 10 bases. CDR3 length equals 13 residues. Germline CDR1 LNHDA, CDR2 SQIVND (reference sequence). Full variable domain (rest looked up from reference TRBV19 and TRBJ1-1): DGGITQSPKYLFRKEGQNVTLSCEQNLNHDAMYWYRQDPGQGLRLIYYSQIVNDFQKGDIAEGYSVSREKKESFPLTVTSAQKNPTAFYLCASSRQMNTEAFFGQGTRLTVV.

This chain's CDR3 is CASSPRGGQFPNYGYTF. CDR3 in DNA: TGTGCCAGTAGTCCTCGAGGGGGACAGTTTCCTAACTATGGCTACACCTTC. The V and J genes are TRBV19 and TRBJ1-2; 7 bases agree with TRBD1. The CDR3 totals 17 residues. Germline V CDR1 and CDR2: LNHDA, SQIVND (reference sequence). V shed 5 bases, J shed 0 bases, and the junction held 12 bases outside the gene matches.

This clone appeared a few times. The rearrangement links TRBV20-1 to TRBJ2-3, with D tentatively TRBD1 or TRBD2 (6 bases each). The CDR3 extends over 18 amino acids. The V and J ends lost 3 bases and 0 bases respectively, with 22 bases between them. CDR1 DFQATT and CDR2 SNEGSKA come from the germline V gene (reference sequence). The CDR3: CSASGGRGLAASTDTQYF. DNA for the CDR3: TGCAGTGCTAGTGGCGGAAGGGGGTTAGCGGCTAGCACAGATACGCAGTATTTT.